The 15 T cell receptor beta chains below come from one sample, sequenced in a study of cytomegalovirus exposure and HLA in healthy donors. Researchers ran the PCR with 60 Vbeta and 13 Jbeta primers. Data came from immunoSEQ multiplex PCR; TCRdb stores just in-frame clones and leaves some out. Of roughly 98,000 clones listed, about four fifths are singletons. Sequenced material: PBMCs. These receptor sequences come from a young man in good health and CMV-seropositive.

In its sample, this clone was seen a few times. This chain joins TRBV4-1 and TRBJ1-4; D gene unclear. V gave up 6 bases and J gave up 0 bases, with 11 bases separating them. CDR1 is MGHRA and CDR2 is YSYEKL in the germline V gene. The CDR3 is 15 residues long. The CDR3 reads CASRSFGTTNEKLFF. The CDR3 DNA reads TGCGCCAGCAGATCCTTCGGGACAACTAATGAAAAACTGTTTTTT.

The chain employs TRBV19 and TRBJ2-1; D uncertain. This CDR3 spans 13 amino acids. Between the trimmed V and J ends, which lost 3 bases and 8 bases, there was a span of 11 bases. Per germline, CDR1 LNHDA and CDR2 SQIVND (reference sequence). CDR3 DNA: TGTGCCAGTAGTATCGTTAAAGCCCATGAGCAGTTCTTC. Protein product: CASSIVKAHEQFF.

The chain employs TRBV6-6 and TRBJ1-4; TRBD1 aligns across 7 bases. The CDR3 is 14 residues long. Trimming took 4 bases from V and 4 from J; bases not matched to a gene: 3. In germline, CDR1 is MNHNY, CDR2 SVGAGI (reference sequence). The CDR3 bases are TGTGCCAGCAGTTGGGACAGCTTTAATGAAAAACTGTTTTTT. It yields the protein CASSWDSFNEKLFF.

This chain connects TRBV28 to TRBJ2-4; 10 bases match TRBD2. Trimming took 6 bases from V and 9 from J; bases not matched to a gene: 11. Germline V gene lookup returns CDR1 MDHEN and CDR2 SYDVKM. The CDR3 length is 15 residues. CDR3 nucleotides: TGTGCCAGCAGATTAGCGGGGGGCCCGAGTGGCATTCAGTACTTC. It is translated as CASRLAGGPSGIQYF.

Written as DNA, the CDR3 is TGTGCCAGCAGCTTAGGGGGGCAGGCGGAGACCCAGTACTTC. This encodes CASSLGGQAETQYF. The V gene is TRBV7-9, the J gene TRBJ2-5; possible D gene TRBD1, 6 bases. V was cut by 1 base and J by 5 bases, with 11 bases left in between. Germline V gives CDR1 SEHNR, CDR2 FQNEAQ (reference sequence). The CDR3 extends over 14 amino acids.

The V call is TRBV5-1, the J call TRBJ1-1, with D possibly matching TRBD1 (6 bases). Germline loops: CDR1 SGHRS, CDR2 YFSETQ. The CDR3 totals 15 residues. The ends were cut back, 0 bases at V and 2 bases at J, with 11 bases in the middle. As DNA, the CDR3 is TGCGCCAGCAGCTTGGGTGGACAGCTCAACACTGAAGCTTTCTTT. This translates into CASSLGGQLNTEAFF.

The chain recombines TRBV10-2 with TRBJ1-3; possible D gene TRBD1, 6 bases. In germline, CDR1 is WSHSY, CDR2 SAAADI. V lost 8 bases and J 0 bases, leaving 11 bases between the germline ends. The CDR3 runs to 14 residues. CDR3 DNA: TGCGCCAGCGGGGGCGACACCTCTGGAAACACCATATATTTT. Translation gives CASGGDTSGNTIYF.

V gene TRBV11-3 combines with J gene TRBJ1-6, with D possibly TRBD1 on 6 matching bases. This CDR3 region has 18 residues. Germline V gives CDR1 SGHNT, CDR2 YENEEA. V lost 5 bases and J lost 6, with 23 bases in between. The CDR3 DNA sequence: TGTGCCAGCAGCCCTCTCGCTCCCAGAGGGGGGGGTAATTCACCCCTCCACTTT. Translation: CASSPLAPRGGGNSPLHF.

This CDR3 is CASSPRTGLRNQPQHF. In DNA form, the CDR3 reads TGTGCCAGCAGTCCCAGGACAGGGTTGCGCAATCAGCCCCAGCATTTT. The V gene is TRBV2, the J gene TRBJ1-5; 8 bases map to TRBD1. Germline lookup yields CDR1 SNHLY and CDR2 FYNNEI. The V gene end was trimmed by 5 bases and the J gene end by 2 bases; junction bases not matched to a gene: 8. The CDR3 has 16 amino acids.

The rearrangement uses TRBV7-7 and TRBJ2-2, with a possible D match to TRBD1 (5 bases). Germline V CDR1 and CDR2: SSHAT, FNYEAQ (reference sequence). CDR3 length equals 16 residues. V was clipped by 1 base and J by 1 base, with 10 bases between them. This CDR3 reads CASSLVAGMNTGELFF. CDR3 in DNA: TGTGCCAGCAGCTTAGTAGCAGGGATGAACACCGGGGAGCTGTTTTTT.

This clone was detected only once. V usage is TRBV10-3 and J usage is TRBJ1-2; D uncertain. The V end was cut by 10 bases, the J end by 7 bases, with 19 bases between. This CDR3 has 13 residues. CDR1 is ENHRY, CDR2 SYGVKD, per germline. The CDR3 DNA follows: TGTGCCACCCAAGAAGAGGGATCGTTTGGCTACACCTTC. It encodes CATQEEGSFGYTF.

The chain couples TRBV4-1 to TRBJ2-7; D perhaps matches TRBD1 (7 bases). CDR1 is MGHRA, CDR2 YSYEKL, per germline. Trimming cost V 5 bases and J 0 bases, with 17 bases left between them. CDR3 length: 16 amino acids. The CDR3 here is CASSGWAGGNSYEQYF. The DNA of the CDR3 is TGCGCCAGCAGCGGATGGGCAGGGGGGAACTCCTACGAGCAGTACTTC.

The rearrangement uses TRBV7-8 and TRBJ1-2; possibly TRBD1 for D (6 bases). This CDR3 contains 15 residues. Germline V gene sequence: CDR1 SGHVS, CDR2 FQNEAQ. V lost 4 bases and J lost 4, with 16 bases in between. CDR3 in DNA: TGTGCCAGCAGCTCGGGTACAGGGCCGACCTATGGCTACACCTTC. It translates to CASSSGTGPTYGYTF. Looking up the rest from reference TRBV7-8 and TRBJ1-2 gives the full variable domain: GAGVSQSPRYKVAKRGQDVALRCDPISGHVSLFWYQQALGQGPEFLTYFQNEAQLDKSGLPSDRFFAERPEGSVSTLKIQRTQQEDSAVYLCASSSGTGPTYGYTFGSGTRLTVV.

This clone was seen a few times. The CDR3 reads CASSLPVDRQAFF. CDR3 nucleotides: TGTGCCAGCAGTTTACCCGTGGACAGACAGGCTTTCTTT. The chain uses TRBV28 and TRBJ1-1; a possible D gene is TRBD1 (6 bases). Trimming stripped 2 bases from V and 11 bases from J, with 15 bases between. From germline, CDR1 is MDHEN and CDR2 SYDVKM. The CDR3 runs 13 residues.

The V call is TRBV10-1, the J call TRBJ2-7; 7 bases match TRBD1. Trimming cost V 3 bases and J 5 bases; bases outside gene matches: 1. The CDR3 spans 12 residues. In germline, CDR1 is WNHNN, CDR2 SYGVQD (reference sequence). CDR3 sequence (DNA): TGCGCCAGCAGTGAACAGGGGAACGAGCAGTACTTC. Translating it yields CASSEQGNEQYF.